The text below deals with one T cell receptor (beta chain). Its antigen is not yet known. Base-call qualities are not available, and no considerably larger clone is one nucleotide away. Genomic DNA was extracted from sorted cells for sequencing of the TCRbeta CDR3 region. TCRbeta CDR3 regions were sequenced using the immunoSEQ Assay. Held by TCRdb, this immuneACCESS table contains in-frame sequences only and omits some clones. Under half of the omission traces to an unresolved V gene where checked; the cause of the rest is unknown. The sample table holds under 75,000 clones, of which around 81% were seen once. The ten largest clones add up to 0.9% to 1.1% of the sample. Patients with a history of autoimmune disease or receiving systemic immunosuppression were excluded from the trial. Peripheral blood for TCR sequencing was collected from all dose cohorts at baseline, on cycle 4 day 1, and on cycle 7 day 1. Samples were obtained from an open-label, multicenter, first-in-human phase I dose-escalation trial of ivuxolimab. The trial enrolled adults with locally advanced or metastatic head and neck squamous cell, hepatocellular, melanoma or renal cell carcinoma. Before TCR sequencing, CD4+ T cells and CD8+ T cells from peripheral blood were sorted into separate populations.

The data derive from a study of OX40 agonist ivuxolimab in advanced cancers. Regarding the complete study: Ivuxolimab, which targeted the costimulatory receptor OX40 (CD134), was an agonistic, fully human IgG2 monoclonal antibody. The monotherapy dose-escalation portion (N of about 52 patients) of the phase I ivuxolimab trial is reported in the paper. Patients were allowed to have had prior anti-PD-1, anti-PD-L1 or anti-CTLA-4 therapy, and approximately 40% of the dose-escalation patients had previously received checkpoint inhibitors. The point of sequencing TCRbeta in the periphery was to test whether ivuxolimab changed TCR sequence diversity and drove clonal T-cell expansion. In the dose-escalation cohort, more than 75% of patients were male, and the mean age was approximately 64 years, with a range of roughly 23 to 85. Of the 50 to 55 patients in dose escalation, about 20 had hepatocellular carcinoma, approximately 15 had melanoma, 9 had renal cell carcinoma and 9 had head and neck cancer. Intravenous ivuxolimab was administered to patients every 2 weeks at six dose levels: 0.01, 0.1, 0.3, 1.5, 3 and 10 mg/kg. Partial responses occurred in three dose-escalation patients, of whom one had hepatocellular carcinoma and two had cutaneous melanoma.

Broader findings and caveats from the paper: After ivuxolimab, expanded clones were on average more numerous among CD8+ T cells than among CD4+ T cells. The antigen specificity of the peripheral T cells that underwent clonal expansion was not determined. In partial responders in the 0.1-3.0 mg/kg groups, normalized peripheral clonal expansion was found to be among the lowest, especially among CD8+ T cells. Low levels of normalized T-cell clonal expansion were also seen in some patients who did not respond. At doses of 0.1 to 3.0 mg/kg, clonal expansion of both CD4+ and CD8+ blood T cells was observed from baseline to week 6.

V is pruned by 4 bases and J by 7 bases, leaving 3 bases of the junction without a gene match. Per the germline V gene, ENHRY is the CDR1 and SYGVKD is the CDR2. Reading from cysteine to phenylalanine, the CDR3 counts 13 amino acids. Of the read, only the CDR3 DNA is kept; its 39 bases are in frame from base 1. This receptor chain uses TRBV10-3 and TRBJ1-2; 10 bases in between match TRBD1. The material sequenced was CD4+ or CD8+ T cells sorted from blood, taken in a trial of the OX40 agonist ivuxolimab. The TCR was taken from an adult with an advanced solid tumor such as melanoma, head and neck, liver or kidney cancer. DNA sequence: TGTGCCATCAGTGGGGACAGGGGTGTTGGCTACACCTTC. This codes for CAISGDRGVGYTF.